This TCR beta chain was identified during a study of cytomegalovirus exposure and HLA in healthy donors. Trimming shortened V by 1 base and J by 3 bases, and 9 bases separated the two germline ends. This CDR3 contains 14 residues. Germline CDR1 is MDHEN and CDR2 is SYDVKM. It was with 60 Vbeta and 13 Jbeta primers that the PCR ran. How the authors handled the data: It was a later analysis that counted roughly 79 million unique TCR beta chains, of which approximately 9.9 million were shared. The repertoire was sequenced with immunoSEQ multiplex PCR; TCRdb's copy has only in-frame clones and lacks some. That table supplies the V and J calls and clone size; D and trimming were determined from the DNA. The sample contains around 110,000 clones, 82% of which appear only once. All the people who gave samples were healthy bone marrow donors.

Sequencing was done on a sample of PBMCs. This chain joins TRBV28 and TRBJ2-5, with D perhaps matching TRBD2 (6 bases). The sequence came from a man in his thirties or forties in good health and CMV-seropositive. The CDR3 DNA sequence: TGTGCCAGCAGTTTATTTGGGGAGGAAGAGACCCAGTACTTC. Protein product: CASSLFGEEETQYF. Supplemented by reference TRBV28 and TRBJ2-5, the full variable domain reads DVKVTQSSRYLVKRTGEKVFLECVQDMDHENMFWYRQDPGLGLRLIYFSYDVKMKEKGDIPEGYSVSREKKERFSLILESASTNQTSMYLCASSLFGEEETQYFGPGTRLLVL.